This is a list of T cell receptor beta chains from one sample in a study of blood T cell repertoires in COVID-19. The data were produced by immunoSEQ multiplex PCR, yet TCRdb's version contains in-frame clones alone and is incomplete. The repertoire holds some 350,000 clones, with nearly 90% as singletons. Sequencing used peripheral blood. The source of these receptors is a man aged 18 to 29 with active or convalescent COVID-19. Both conserved end residues are part of each CDR3. D genes are given only for firm matches. The size of a clone is reported for some rows only, either as once, few or many, or as a class for expanded clones.

TRBJ2-2 once TRBV15 15 TRBD2 TGTGCCACCAGCCGGGGGGGGGCGAACACCGGGGAGCTGTTTTTT CATSRGGANTGELFF
TRBJ1-5 . TRBV27 14 . TGTGCCAGCAGTTTATTCCTCGGCAATCAGCCCCAGCATTTT CASSLFLGNQPQHF
TRBJ1-1 . TRBV29-1 12 TRBD1 TGCAGCGTGAGACAGGGGACCACTGAAGCTTTCTTT CSVRQGTTEAFF
TRBJ1-2 . TRBV28 15 TRBD1 TGTGCCAGCAGTTCCAGCCGACAGGGGGGATATGGCTACACCTTC CASSSSRQGGYGYTF
TRBJ2-7 . TRBV7-2 11 . TGTGCCAGCAGCCCAGCCTACGAGCAGTACTTC CASSPAYEQYF
TRBJ2-7 . TRBV4-1 17 TRBD2 TGCGCCAGCAGCCAACAGAGCCGGGACTATGGCTCCTACGAGCAGTACTTC CASSQQSRDYGSYEQYF
TRBJ1-2 . TRBV19 12 TRBD1 TGTGCCAGTGGGACAGGCTCCTATGGCTACACCTTC CASGTGSYGYTF
TRBJ1-5 . TRBV19 15 . TGTGCCAGTAGCCTGGAACAGGGTCTGCGTCAGCCCCAGCATTTT CASSLEQGLRQPQHF
TRBJ2-1 . TRBV5-1 15 TRBD1 TGCGCCAGCAGGTTGACAGGGGAGCGTCTTAATGAGCAGTTCTTC CASRLTGERLNEQFF
TRBJ1-2 . TRBV19 14 . TGTGCCAGTAGTAAGGGCGGGGACGGCTATGGCTACACCTTC CASSKGGDGYGYTF
TRBJ2-4 . TRBV15 15 . TGTGCCACCAGCAGGCACAGGGAGGGTTCGGACATTCAGTACTTC CATSRHREGSDIQYF
TRBJ1-4 . TRBV18 16 TRBD1 TGTGCCAGCTCCCGCGGACAGGGGACTACTAATGAAAAACTGTTTTTT CASSRGQGTTNEKLFF
TRBJ1-5 . TRBV19 12 . TGTGCCAGTATCGGGAGGGGTGAGCCCCAGCATTTT CASIGRGEPQHF
TRBJ1-5 . TRBV16 16 TRBD1 TGTGCCAGCACCCAAACAGGGGTTTATAGCAATCAGCCCCAGCATTTT CASTQTGVYSNQPQHF
TRBJ1-1 . TRBV5-1 14 TRBD1 TGCGCCAGCAGCTACAGGGGGCTTAACACTGAAGCTTTCTTT CASSYRGLNTEAFF
TRBJ1-4 . TRBV29-1 13 TRBD1 TGCAGCGTTCTGTTCCGACAGGGGGAAAAACTGTTTTTT CSVLFRQGEKLFF
TRBJ2-5 . TRBV5-1 13 TRBD1 TGCGCCCCCCCCGGACAGGGGACGAAGACCCAGTACTTC CAPPGQGTKTQYF
TRBJ2-7 . TRBV3-1/TRBV3-2 15 . TGTGCCAGCAGCGAAAGGGGGGAGGGCCCCTACGAGCAGTACTTC CASSERGEGPYEQYF
TRBJ1-2 . TRBV2 16 . TGTGCCAGCAGTGAAGCCCCCGCAGGGCCCATCTATGGCTACACCTTC CASSEAPAGPIYGYTF
TRBJ1-3 . TRBV6-1 17 TRBD1 TGTGCCAGCAGTGGTTGGACAGGGGGGAGCTCTGGAAACACCATATATTTT CASSGWTGGSSGNTIYF
TRBJ2-1 . TRBV5-1 15 TRBD2 TGCGCCAGCAGCTTGGTAGCTAGCGGGGGGAATGAGCAGTTCTTC CASSLVASGGNEQFF
TRBJ2-3 . TRBV6-1 18 TRBD1 TGTGCCAGCAGTGCCACCTGGACAGGGGGCGATTTCGCAGATACGCAGTATTTT CASSATWTGGDFADTQYF